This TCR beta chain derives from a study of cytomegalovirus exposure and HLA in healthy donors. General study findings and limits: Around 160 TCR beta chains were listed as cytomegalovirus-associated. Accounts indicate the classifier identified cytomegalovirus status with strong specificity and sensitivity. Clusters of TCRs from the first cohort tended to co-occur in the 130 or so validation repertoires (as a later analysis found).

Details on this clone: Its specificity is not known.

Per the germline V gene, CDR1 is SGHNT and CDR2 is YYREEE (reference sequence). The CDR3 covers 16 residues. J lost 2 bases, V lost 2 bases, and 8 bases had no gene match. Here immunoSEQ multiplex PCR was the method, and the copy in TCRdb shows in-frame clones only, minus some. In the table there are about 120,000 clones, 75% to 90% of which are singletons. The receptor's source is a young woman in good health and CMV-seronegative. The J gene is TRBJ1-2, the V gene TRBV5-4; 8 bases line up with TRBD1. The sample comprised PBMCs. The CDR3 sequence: CASSLLSGGLNYGYTF. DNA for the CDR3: TGTGCCAGCAGCTTATTGTCAGGGGGCTTAAACTATGGCTACACCTTC.